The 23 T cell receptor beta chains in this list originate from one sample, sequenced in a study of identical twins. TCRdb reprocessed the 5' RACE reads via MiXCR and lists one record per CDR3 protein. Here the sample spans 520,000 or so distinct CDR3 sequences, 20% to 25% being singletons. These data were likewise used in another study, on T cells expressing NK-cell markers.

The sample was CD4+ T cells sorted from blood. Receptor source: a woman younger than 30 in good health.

The CDR3 loop is CSARPGTSGFYEQYF. The CDR3, as DNA: TGCAGTGCTAGGCCCGGGACTAGCGGATTCTACGAGCAGTACTTC. The chain is built from TRBV20-1 and TRBJ2-7; the match to TRBD2 covers 11 bases. Germline loops: CDR1 DFQATT, CDR2 SNEGSKA (reference sequence). J was trimmed by 3 bases and V by 3 bases; bases with no gene match: 7. The CDR3 runs to 15 residues.

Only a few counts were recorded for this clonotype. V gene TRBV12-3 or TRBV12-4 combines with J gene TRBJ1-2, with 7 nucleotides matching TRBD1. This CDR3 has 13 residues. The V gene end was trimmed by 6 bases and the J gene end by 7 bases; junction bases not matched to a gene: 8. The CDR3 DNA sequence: TGTGCCAGCAGGCGACAGGGTAGGGCTGGCTACACCTTC. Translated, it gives CASRRQGRAGYTF.

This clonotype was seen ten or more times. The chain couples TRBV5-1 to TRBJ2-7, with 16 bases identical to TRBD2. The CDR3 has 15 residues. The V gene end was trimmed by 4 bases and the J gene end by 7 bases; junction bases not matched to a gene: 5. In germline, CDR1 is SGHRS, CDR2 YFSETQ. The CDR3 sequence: CASSAPGLAGGEQYF. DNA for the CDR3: TGCGCCAGCAGCGCACCGGGACTAGCGGGAGGGGAGCAGTACTTC.

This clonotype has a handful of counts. The CDR3 region is CSARGTGGYGYTF. The CDR3 DNA is TGCAGTGCTAGGGGGACAGGGGGCTATGGCTACACCTTC. The chain joins TRBV20-1 to TRBJ1-2; 11 nucleotides agree with TRBD1. The junction had 1 base not matched to a gene; V was cut back by 3 bases and J by 4 bases. The CDR3 covers 13 residues. Germline CDR1 and CDR2: DFQATT and SNEGSKA (reference sequence).

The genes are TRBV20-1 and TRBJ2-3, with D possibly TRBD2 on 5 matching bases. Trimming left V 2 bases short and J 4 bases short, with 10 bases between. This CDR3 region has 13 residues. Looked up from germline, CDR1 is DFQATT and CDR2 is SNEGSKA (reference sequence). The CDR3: CSARQDLADTQYF. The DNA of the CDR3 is TGCAGTGCTAGACAGGACTTGGCAGATACGCAGTATTTT.

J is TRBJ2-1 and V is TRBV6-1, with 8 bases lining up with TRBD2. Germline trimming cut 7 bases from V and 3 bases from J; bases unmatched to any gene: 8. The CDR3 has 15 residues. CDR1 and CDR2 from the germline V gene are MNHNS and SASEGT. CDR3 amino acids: CASIRGTSGYNEQFF. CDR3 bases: TGTGCCAGCATCCGGGGAACTAGCGGCTACAATGAGCAGTTCTTC.

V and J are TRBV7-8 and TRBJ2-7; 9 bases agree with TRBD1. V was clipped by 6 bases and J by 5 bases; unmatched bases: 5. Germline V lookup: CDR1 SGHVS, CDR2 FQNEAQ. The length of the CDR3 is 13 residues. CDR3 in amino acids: CASRGTGNHEQYF. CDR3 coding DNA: TGTGCCAGCAGGGGGACAGGGAACCACGAGCAGTACTTC.

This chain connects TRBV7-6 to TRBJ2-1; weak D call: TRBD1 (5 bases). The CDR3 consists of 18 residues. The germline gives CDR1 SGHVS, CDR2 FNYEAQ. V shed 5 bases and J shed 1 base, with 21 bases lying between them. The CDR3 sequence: CASSPRLRQKFSYNEQFF. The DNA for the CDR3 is TGTGCCAGCAGCCCCAGGCTCCGACAGAAATTTTCCTACAATGAGCAGTTCTTC.

The CDR3 sequence is CASRIDAVNTEAFF. The DNA for the CDR3 is TGTGCCAGCAGAATAGATGCAGTGAACACTGAAGCTTTCTTT. This chain connects TRBV6-1 to TRBJ1-1; no clear D gene. Germline-derived CDR1 and CDR2 are MNHNS and SASEGT. The CDR3 is 14 amino acids. Trimming took 6 bases from V and 0 from J, leaving 11 bases between them.

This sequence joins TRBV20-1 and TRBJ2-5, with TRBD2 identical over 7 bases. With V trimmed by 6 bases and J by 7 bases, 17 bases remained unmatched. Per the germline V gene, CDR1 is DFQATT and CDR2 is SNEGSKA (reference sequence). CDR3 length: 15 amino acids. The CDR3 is CSAISGTSAGVTQYF. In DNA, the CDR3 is TGCAGTGCCATCTCCGGCACTAGCGCCGGGGTGACCCAGTACTTC.

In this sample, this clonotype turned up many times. CDR3 protein: CASSLQGGFTEAFF. The CDR3 region has the DNA TGTGCCAGCAGTTTACAGGGAGGATTTACTGAAGCTTTCTTT. The rearrangement joins TRBV12-3 or TRBV12-4 to TRBJ1-1, with D possibly being TRBD1 (5 bases). The CDR3 contains 14 residues. V was cut by 2 bases and J by 5 bases, with 12 bases left in between.

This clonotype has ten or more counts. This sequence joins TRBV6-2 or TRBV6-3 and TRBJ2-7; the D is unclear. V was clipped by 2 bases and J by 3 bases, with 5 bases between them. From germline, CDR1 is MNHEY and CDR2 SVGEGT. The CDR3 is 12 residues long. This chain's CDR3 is CASSYPLYEQYF. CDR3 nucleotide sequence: TGTGCCAGCAGTTACCCCCTCTACGAGCAGTACTTC.

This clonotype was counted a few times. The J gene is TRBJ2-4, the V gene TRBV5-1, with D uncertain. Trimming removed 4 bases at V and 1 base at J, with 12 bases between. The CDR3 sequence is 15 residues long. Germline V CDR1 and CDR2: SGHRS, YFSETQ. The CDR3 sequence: CASSRLSNAKNIQYF. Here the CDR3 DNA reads TGCGCCAGCAGCCGGCTTTCGAACGCCAAAAACATTCAGTACTTC.

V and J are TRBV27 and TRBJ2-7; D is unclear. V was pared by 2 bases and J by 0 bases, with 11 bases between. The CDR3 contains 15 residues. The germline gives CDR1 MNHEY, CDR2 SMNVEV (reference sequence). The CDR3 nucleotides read TGTGCCAGCAGTTTAGCCCCGACCTACTCCTACGAGCAGTACTTC. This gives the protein CASSLAPTYSYEQYF.

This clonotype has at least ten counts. The CDR3 is CSAARTSEVGNEQFF. The CDR3 DNA reads TGCAGTGCTGCCAGGACTAGCGAGGTGGGCAATGAGCAGTTCTTC. The chain links TRBV20-1 to TRBJ2-1; TRBD2 agrees at 9 bases. Germline assignment: CDR1 DFQATT and CDR2 SNEGSKA (reference sequence). V gave up 5 bases and J gave up 6 bases; unmatched junction bases: 11. The CDR3 is made up of 15 amino acids.

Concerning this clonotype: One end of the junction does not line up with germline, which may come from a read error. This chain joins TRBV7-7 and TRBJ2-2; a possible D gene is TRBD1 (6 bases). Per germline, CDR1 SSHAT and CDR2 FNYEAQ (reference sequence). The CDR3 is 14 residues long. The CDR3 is CASTRAPGAGELFF. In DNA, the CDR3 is TGTGCTAGCACCCGAGCCCCAGGGGCCGGGGAGCTGTTTTTT.

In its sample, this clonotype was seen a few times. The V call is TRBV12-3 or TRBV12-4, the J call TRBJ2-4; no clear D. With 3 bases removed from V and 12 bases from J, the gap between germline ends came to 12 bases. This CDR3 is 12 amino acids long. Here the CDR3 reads CASSFRSASQYF. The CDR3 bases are TGTGCCAGCAGTTTTCGGAGCGCAAGTCAGTACTTC.

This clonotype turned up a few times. As DNA, the CDR3 is TGTGCCAGCAGCAACCGACTGGCTGCTGAAGCTTTCTTT. This gives the protein CASSNRLAAEAFF. The gene calls are TRBV9 and TRBJ1-1; D gene ambiguous. The CDR3 consists of 13 residues. Trimming cost V 4 bases and J 6 bases, with 13 bases left between them. Germline-derived CDR1 and CDR2 are SGDLS and YYNGEE.

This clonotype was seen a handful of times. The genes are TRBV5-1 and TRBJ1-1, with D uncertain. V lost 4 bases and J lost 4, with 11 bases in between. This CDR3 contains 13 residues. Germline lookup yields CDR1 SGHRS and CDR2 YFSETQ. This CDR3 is CASSRTAGTEAFF. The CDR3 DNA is TGCGCCAGCAGCAGAACAGCGGGCACTGAAGCTTTCTTT.

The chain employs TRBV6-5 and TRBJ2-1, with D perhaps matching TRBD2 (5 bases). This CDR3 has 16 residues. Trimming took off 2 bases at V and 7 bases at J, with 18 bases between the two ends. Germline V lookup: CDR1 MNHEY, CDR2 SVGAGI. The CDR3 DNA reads TGTGCCAGCAGTTACACGTTCGGAGGTTCGTGGAATGAGCAGTTCTTC. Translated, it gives CASSYTFGGSWNEQFF.

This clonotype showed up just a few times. The chain's CDR3 is CSVAFGYEQYF. CDR3 nucleotides: TGCAGCGTTGCCTTTGGGTACGAGCAGTACTTC. This chain links TRBV29-1 with TRBJ2-7; D gene ambiguous. Trimming removed 4 bases from V and 4 bases from J, with 8 bases in between. The germline gives CDR1 SQVTM, CDR2 ANQGSEA. This CDR3 comprises 11 residues.

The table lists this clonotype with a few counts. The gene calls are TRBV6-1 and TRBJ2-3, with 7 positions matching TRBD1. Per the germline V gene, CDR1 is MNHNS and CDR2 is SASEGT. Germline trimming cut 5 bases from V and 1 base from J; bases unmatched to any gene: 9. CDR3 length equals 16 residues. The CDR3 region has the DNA TGTGCCAGCAGTCGCCGACAGGGACGTCGCACAGATACGCAGTATTTT. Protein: CASSRRQGRRTDTQYF.

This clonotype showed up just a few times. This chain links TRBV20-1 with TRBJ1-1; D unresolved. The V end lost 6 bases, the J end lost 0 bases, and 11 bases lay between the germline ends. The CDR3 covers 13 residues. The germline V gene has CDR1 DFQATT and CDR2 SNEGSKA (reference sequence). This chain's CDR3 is CSAKNGMNTEAFF. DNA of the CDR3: TGCAGTGCCAAGAACGGGATGAACACTGAAGCTTTCTTT.